Listed here are 21 T cell receptor beta chains from one sample, sequenced in a study of tumor-infiltrating lymphocytes in primary liver carcinoma. cDNA specific to TCR beta was made from 500 ng of total RNA, with a constant-region primer employed for priming. Nested multiplex PCR, run for three rounds with slightly modified ARM-PCR, yielded TCR beta libraries. A C-beta reverse primer was combined with TRBV1-TRBV30 forward primers in the first two PCR rounds, and each round had around 10 cycles. TCRdb analysed the multiplex PCR reads with MiXCR anew, one entry per CDR3 protein. The data show fewer than 200,000 distinct CDR3 sequences, 70% to 90% seen once. It was from around 18-30 mg of unsorted bulk tissue that RNA and DNA were co-extracted. Input material: tumor tissue from primary liver carcinoma. The receptors were sampled from a man aged 40-55 years with primary liver carcinoma and hepatitis B virus infection.

Notes on this clonotype: At one of its ends the junction is not consistent with the germline gene, which may arise from a read error. This sequence joins TRBV29-1 and TRBJ2-7; D is possibly TRBD1 or TRBD2 (5 bases each). Germline lookup yields CDR1 SQVTM and CDR2 ANQGSEA. The CDR3 is 15 amino acids. CDR3 nucleotides: TGTAGCGTTGCGAGTGGATGGGGGTTGCTCTACGAGCAGTACTTC. Translation gives CSVASGWGLLYEQYF.

The sample holds a few counts of this clonotype. The CDR3 does not end in the conserved phenylalanine or tryptophan, so this is likely a read error. The J gene is TRBJ1-5, the V gene TRBV12-3 or TRBV12-4, with D possibly TRBD1 on 5 matching bases. The DNA end lines up better with TRBJ2-3; the J call may be wrong. CDR3 length: 14 amino acids. This CDR3 is CASSFRASEQPQYC. In nucleotides, the CDR3 is TGTGCCAGCAGTTTCAGGGCGTCGGAGCAGCCCCAGTATTGT.

V and J are TRBV11-1 and TRBJ2-2; either TRBD1 or TRBD2 may supply D (5 bases each). Germline V gives CDR1 SGHAT, CDR2 FQDESV (reference sequence). This CDR3 spans 15 amino acids. V was pared by 5 bases and J by 8 bases, with 18 bases between. The CDR3 DNA reads TGTGCCAGCAGCCAAACTCGGGGCAGAACGGGGGAGCTGTTTTTT. Protein: CASSQTRGRTGELFF.

The J gene is TRBJ2-5, the V gene TRBV29-1, with D possibly being TRBD1 or TRBD2 (5 bases each). With 2 bases removed from V and 6 bases from J, the gap between germline ends came to 10 bases. CDR3 length equals 12 residues. CDR1 is SQVTM, CDR2 ANQGSEA, per germline. CDR3 DNA sequence: TGCAGCGTTGAAACTAGGGGAAAGACCCAGTACTTC. Translating it yields CSVETRGKTQYF. Together with reference TRBV29-1 and TRBJ2-5, the CDR3 gives the full variable domain: SAVISQKPSRDICQRGTSLTIQCQVDSQVTMMFWYRQQPGQSLTLIATANQGSEATYESGFVIDKFPISRPNLTFSTLTVSNMSPEDSSIYLCSVETRGKTQYFGPGTRLLVL.

Details on this clonotype: Germline is not matched at one junction end, which may reflect a read error. The chain employs TRBV4-3 and TRBJ1-2, with a tentative D call TRBD1 (5 bases). The CDR3 loop spans 15 amino acids. Germline CDR1 reads LGHNA; CDR2 reads YSLEER. The CDR3: CASNQDTRGPYGYTF. The CDR3 DNA is TGCGCCAGCAACCAAGATACGCGGGGACCTTATGGCTACACCTTC.

This sequence joins TRBV12-3 or TRBV12-4 and TRBJ2-5; perhaps TRBD1 as D (5 bases). Trimming removed 6 bases at V and 4 bases at J, with 21 bases between. This CDR3 contains 16 residues. This chain's CDR3 is CASRHEVPGRGETQYF. CDR3 in DNA: TGTGCCAGCAGGCATGAGGTTCCAGGGCGCGGAGAGACCCAGTACTTC.

In DNA form, the CDR3 reads TGCAGCGTTGTCGGACGGATTAATAAGCCCCAGCATTTT. This translates into CSVVGRINKPQHF. The J gene is TRBJ1-5, the V gene TRBV29-1; no reliable D call. This CDR3 has 13 residues. Looked up from germline, CDR1 is SQVTM and CDR2 is ANQGSEA. V was pared by 4 bases and J by 8 bases, with 15 bases between.

As for this clonotype: Since the CDR3 does not end with the conserved phenylalanine or tryptophan, this likely comes from a read error. The chain uses TRBV11-3 and TRBJ2-7, with 9 nucleotides matching TRBD1. The CDR3 spans 14 residues. Per the germline V gene, CDR1 is SGHNT and CDR2 is YENEEA. CDR3: CTIRQGVTSYEQYL. The CDR3 coding sequence is TGTACCATTCGACAGGGGGTGACTTCCTACGAGCAGTACCTC.

This clonotype was seen just once. The CDR3 carries no conserved terminal phenylalanine or tryptophan, so it likely arises from a read error. The genes are TRBV9 and TRBJ2-7; weak D call: TRBD1 (7 bases). The V end lost 3 bases, the J end lost 6 bases, and 10 bases lay between the germline ends. CDR3 size: 12 residues. Per the germline V gene, CDR1 is SGDLS and CDR2 is YYNGEE. The CDR3 bases are TGTGCCAGCAGCGCTCAGGGGGGCGAGCAGTACTCC. Translation: CASSAQGGEQYS.

Only one count was recorded for this clonotype. A much larger clone sits a single nucleotide away, making a read error possible. This chain uses TRBV11-2 with TRBJ2-3; 7 bases are a match to TRBD2. The ends lost 5 bases at V and 6 bases at J; junction bases unmatched: 11. The CDR3 totals 15 residues. The germline V gene encodes CDR1 SGHAT and CDR2 FQNNGV. The CDR3 protein is CASSQRGMGGDTQYF. DNA of the CDR3: TGTGCCAGCAGCCAACGGGGGATGGGGGGGGATACGCAGTATTTT. Drawing the rest from reference TRBV11-2 and TRBJ2-3, the complete variable domain is EAGVAQSPRYKIIEKRQSVAFWCNPISGHATLYWYQQILGQGPKLLIQFQNNGVVDDSQLPKDRFSAERLKGVDSTLKIQPAKLEDSAVYLCASSQRGMGGDTQYFGPGTRLTVL.

With respect to this clonotype: Mismatch with germline at one junction end may stem from a read error. The chain links TRBV7-9 to TRBJ2-3, with D uncertain. Germline lookup yields CDR1 SEHNR and CDR2 FQNEAQ (reference sequence). The length of the CDR3 is 16 residues. The chain's CDR3 is CASSSWISRSPDTQYF. The CDR3 nucleotides are TGTGCTAGCAGCTCCTGGATTAGCAGGAGCCCAGATACGCAGTATTTT.

A remark on this clonotype: A read error may account for a junction end that differs from germline. The gene calls are TRBV6-1 and TRBJ1-2; TRBD1 is a possible D gene (6 bases). This CDR3 region has 13 residues. Germline CDR1 MNHNS, CDR2 SASEGT. CDR3 sequence reads: CASRTRTEGGYTF. Written as DNA, the CDR3 is TGTGCCAGCCGTACCCGGACAGAGGGTGGCTACACTTTC.

Remarks on this clonotype: A much larger clone lies a single base off, so this may be a read error. This rearrangement joins TRBV28 to TRBJ2-3, with a weak D call TRBD1 (6 bases). The germline CDR1 and CDR2 sequences are MDHEN and SYDVKM. The CDR3 totals 13 residues. The chain's CDR3 is CGSSLQGPDTQYF. The CDR3 coding sequence is TGTGGCAGCAGTTTACAGGGACCAGATACGCAGTATTTT.

A word on this clonotype: Since the CDR3 does not end with the conserved phenylalanine or tryptophan, this likely comes from a read error. The chain joins TRBV6-5 to TRBJ2-2; the D gene is possibly TRBD2 (6 bases). Trimming removed 10 bases at V and 4 bases at J, with 16 bases between. CDR3 length: 14 amino acids. Germline V CDR1 and CDR2: MNHEY, SVGAGI. CDR3 DNA sequence: TGTGCCAACAGCCGTAGCGGAGTCACCGGGGAGCTGTTTCTT. Translated: CANSRSGVTGELFL.

On this clonotype: At one of its ends the junction is not consistent with the germline gene, which may arise from a read error. The chain couples TRBV29-1 to TRBJ2-7, with TRBD1 matching over 7 bases. The CDR3 sequence is 15 residues long. The germline CDR1 and CDR2 sequences are SQVTM and ANQGSEA. CDR3 DNA sequence: TGTAGCGTTGAAGAAATGACAGGGCCCGGTGAACGACAGTACTTC. Protein: CSVEEMTGPGERQYF.

Details on this clonotype: The CDR3 carries no conserved terminal phenylalanine or tryptophan, so it likely arises from a read error. The chain has TRBV5-6 and TRBJ1-5; 8 nucleotides match TRBD1. The CDR3 consists of 16 residues. From germline, CDR1 is SGHDT and CDR2 YYEEEE. With V trimmed by 5 bases and J by 5 bases, 12 bases remained unmatched. The chain's CDR3 is CASSSSDRGFYQPQHS. CDR3 DNA: TGTGCCAGCAGTTCCTCCGACAGGGGATTTTATCAGCCCCAGCATTCT.

For this clonotype: One end of the junction varies from germline; a read error may be responsible. This chain joins TRBV10-2 and TRBJ2-3; no clear D gene. The germline V gene has CDR1 WSHSY and CDR2 SAAADI. This CDR3 contains 11 residues. CDR3 sequence (DNA): TGCGCCAGCATACACACAGATACGCAATATTTT. Translating it yields CASIHTDTQYF.

This clonotype is labeled medium-sized. V usage is TRBV29-1 and J usage is TRBJ2-3; D is undetermined. Germline lookup yields CDR1 SQVTM and CDR2 ANQGSEA. The CDR3 has 12 residues. V was pared by 8 bases and J by 0 bases, with 9 bases between. DNA for the CDR3: TGCAGCTCCGGCGCTAGCACAGATACGCAGTATTTT. Protein: CSSGASTDTQYF.

A word on this clonotype: At one boundary the junction diverges from the germline segment, which might be a read error. The chain carries TRBV6-5 and TRBJ2-2; D unresolved. The CDR3 contains 14 residues. CDR1 is MNHEY, CDR2 SVGAGI, per germline. This chain's CDR3 is CVSNYMADTGELFF. The CDR3, as DNA: TGTGTCAGCAATTACATGGCGGACACCGGGGAGCTGTTTTTT.

Points on this clonotype: At one end the junction does not follow the germline gene, possibly because of a read error. This sequence joins TRBV11-1 and TRBJ2-7; perhaps TRBD2 as D (6 bases). The CDR3 has 15 residues. Germline V gives CDR1 SGHAT, CDR2 FQDESV (reference sequence). The CDR3 DNA reads as TGTGTCAGCAGCTTAACGGAATCGGGAGAATATGAGCAGTACTTC. Translated: CVSSLTESGEYEQYF.

As for this clonotype: Without the conserved terminal phenylalanine or tryptophan, this CDR3 likely stems from a read error. Because the CDR3's place on the DNA is in doubt, the DNA is left out and the CDR3 is given as listed by TCRdb. The chain uses TRBV12-3 or TRBV12-4 and TRBJ2-1. The CDR3 is 13 amino acids long, termini counted. CDR3 amino acids: CASSFNRGYEHFI.